These 20 T cell receptor beta chains share one sample of origin, sequenced in a study of T cells in Graves' hyperthyroidism and ophthalmopathy. Amplification of TCR beta CDR3 regions was performed using RNA transcripts as template. With the HTBI primer set, the TCR CDR3 went through a first round of RT-PCR. TCRdb reanalysed the multiplex PCR reads using MiXCR and keeps one entry per CDR3 protein. The profile shows 600,000 to 650,000 distinct CDR3 sequences, less than 25% of them singletons. The specimen sequenced was blood. Source of these receptors: a man aged 30 to 45 with Graves' ophthalmopathy.

This chain connects TRBV6-1 to TRBJ1-1; TRBD1 might be the D (6 bases). CDR1 and CDR2 from the germline V gene are MNHNS and SASEGT. The CDR3 consists of 11 residues. The germline V and J ends were trimmed by 8 bases and 5 bases, with 9 bases remaining between them. CDR3 nucleotides: TGTGCCAGCCGGGGGCAGACTGAAGCTTTCTTT. The encoded protein is CASRGQTEAFF.

This clonotype showed up many times. The genes are TRBV18 and TRBJ2-1; D remains unclear. Germline CDR1 KGHSH, CDR2 LQKENI. The CDR3 covers 14 residues. V shed 1 base and J shed 7 bases, with 11 bases lying between them. CDR3 sequence reads: CASSPRFSANEQFF. The CDR3 nucleotides read TGTGCCAGCTCACCACGGTTTTCAGCTAATGAGCAGTTCTTC.

The gene calls are TRBV19 and TRBJ2-1; 8 bases match TRBD2. This CDR3 has 16 amino acids. Per germline, CDR1 LNHDA and CDR2 SQIVND (reference sequence). The J segment lost 7 bases and the V segment lost 1 base, leaving 9 bases of the junction unmatched. CDR3 residues: CASSIAGSGMENEQFF. The CDR3 nucleotides are TGTGCCAGTAGTATAGCAGGTAGCGGGATGGAGAATGAGCAGTTCTTC.

This clonotype came up a few times. This chain links TRBV6-2 or TRBV6-3 with TRBJ2-1, with D possibly TRBD1 on 5 matching bases. The CDR3 is made up of 15 amino acids. Trimming pared 2 bases from V and 9 bases from J, leaving 17 bases between. CDR1 and CDR2 (germline): MNHEY, SVGEGT. CDR3 DNA: TGTGCCAGCAGTTACAGCCCTGGTGCTAGGGGTGAGCAGTTCTTC. This gives the protein CASSYSPGARGEQFF.

The V call is TRBV7-8, the J call TRBJ2-7, with 9 bases fitting TRBD1. The CDR3 has 15 residues. The V segment lost 6 bases and the J segment 5 bases; nucleotides outside the gene matches: 11. Germline CDR1 is SGHVS and CDR2 is FQNEAQ. DNA for the CDR3: TGTGCCAGCAGGCGAGCCGGGACAGGGTCCAACGAGCAGTACTTC. This encodes CASRRAGTGSNEQYF.

The rearrangement joins TRBV20-1 to TRBJ2-1; 7 nucleotides match TRBD2. Germline V gene data show CDR1 as DFQATT and CDR2 as SNEGSKA (reference sequence). CDR3 length: 14 residues. Losses at the gene ends were 2 bases for V and 1 base for J; bases not matched to a gene: 2. In DNA, the CDR3 is TGCAGTGCTAGAAAAGCGGGGTCCTACAATGAGCAGTTCTTC. It translates to CSARKAGSYNEQFF.

This clonotype was detected only a few times. The chain combines TRBV14 with TRBJ2-3; D not certain. Germline V gene lookup returns CDR1 SGHDN and CDR2 FVKESK. The V gene lost 5 bases and the J gene lost 2 bases, with 8 bases spanning the gap. The CDR3 length is 13 residues. DNA of the CDR3: TGTGCCAGCAGCAACTATAACACAGATACGCAGTATTTT. Translated, it gives CASSNYNTDTQYF.

The rearrangement joins TRBV6-4 to TRBJ1-5, with D perhaps matching TRBD1 (6 bases). Trimming left V 7 bases short and J 7 bases short, with 20 bases between. The CDR3 is 15 residues long. Germline V CDR1 and CDR2: MRHNA, SNTAGT. CDR3 in DNA: TGTGCCAGCACCCTGCTCAGGGGAACGGAACAGCCCCAGCATTTT. It yields the protein CASTLLRGTEQPQHF.

The chain joins TRBV29-1 to TRBJ2-5; D possibly uses TRBD1 or TRBD2 (5 bases each). The CDR3 totals 13 residues. Germline V gene lookup returns CDR1 SQVTM and CDR2 ANQGSEA. Trimming removed 6 bases at V and 1 base at J, with 12 bases between. CDR3 DNA sequence: TGCAGCGTCTTGGGACGGTCCCAAGAGACCCAGTACTTC. Amino acids: CSVLGRSQETQYF.

This clonotype was seen only a few times. V gene TRBV20-1 combines with J gene TRBJ2-5, with D hard to call. Germline V gene sequence: CDR1 DFQATT, CDR2 SNEGSKA (reference sequence). The CDR3 length is 11 residues. The V end lost 7 bases, the J end lost 1 base, and 7 bases lay between the germline ends. CDR3 loop: CSGVGQETQYF. Here the CDR3 DNA reads TGCAGTGGAGTCGGCCAAGAGACCCAGTACTTC.

This chain uses TRBV24-1 with TRBJ2-5; a possible D gene is TRBD1 (6 bases). Trimming left V 4 bases short and J 5 bases short, with 13 bases between. The CDR3 runs 14 residues. The germline CDR1 and CDR2 sequences are KGHDR and SFDVKD. CDR3 amino acids: CATSDPAGDETQYF. CDR3 coding DNA: TGTGCCACCAGTGACCCAGCAGGGGATGAGACCCAGTACTTC.

The chain uses TRBV27 and TRBJ2-5, with a possible D match to TRBD1 (5 bases). Germline CDR1 and CDR2: MNHEY and SMNVEV (reference sequence). This CDR3 region has 13 residues. V was cut by 5 bases and J by 5 bases, with 12 bases left in between. DNA of the CDR3: TGTGCCAGCAGTCCCTACAGGTGGGAGACCCAGTACTTC. Amino acids: CASSPYRWETQYF.

The V and J genes are TRBV20-1 and TRBJ1-5, with TRBD1 matching over 7 bases. After removal of 5 bases from V and 0 bases from J, the junction contained 4 bases not matched to a gene. This CDR3 is 14 amino acids long. Germline assignment: CDR1 DFQATT and CDR2 SNEGSKA (reference sequence). Here the CDR3 DNA reads TGCAGTGCTCCGACAGGGTATAGCAATCAGCCCCAGCATTTT. This translates into CSAPTGYSNQPQHF.

This clonotype has a count of ten or more. The rearrangement joins TRBV5-1 to TRBJ2-1; D is perhaps TRBD1 or TRBD2 (5 bases each). The CDR3 spans 15 residues. V dropped 0 bases and J dropped 5 bases, with 12 bases sitting between them. Germline CDR1 is SGHRS and CDR2 is YFSETQ. CDR3 amino acids: CASSLGGVGNNEQFF. Written as DNA, the CDR3 is TGCGCCAGCAGCTTGGGAGGGGTAGGGAACAATGAGCAGTTCTTC.

The rearrangement links TRBV29-1 to TRBJ2-7; tentatively, D is TRBD2 (5 bases). This CDR3 spans 17 amino acids. The germline V gene encodes CDR1 SQVTM and CDR2 ANQGSEA. Deletions cut 4 bases from V and 3 bases from J, with 25 bases between. CDR3 DNA sequence: TGCAGCGTTGTCGGTATGTCGGCGGGCCGGACCCTCTACGAGCAGTACTTC. Its translation: CSVVGMSAGRTLYEQYF.

The rearrangement links TRBV27 to TRBJ2-1; the match to TRBD2 covers 7 bases. Germline V gene data show CDR1 as MNHEY and CDR2 as SMNVEV (reference sequence). The CDR3 contains 14 residues. Unmatched junction bases numbered 10, after V lost 5 bases and J lost 9 bases. The CDR3 spells CASSPPLLATEQFF. CDR3 in DNA: TGTGCCAGCAGTCCCCCCCTACTAGCGACTGAGCAGTTCTTC.

Note on this clonotype: The CDR3 end shows no conserved phenylalanine or tryptophan, and so a read error is likely. V and J are TRBV6-1 and TRBJ2-5, with no clear D. V lost 10 bases to trimming and J lost 2 bases, with 20 bases between them. This CDR3 contains 15 residues. Germline CDR1 MNHNS, CDR2 SASEGT. DNA of the CDR3: TGTGCCACCCAGCGAACAGCCTCTAATCAAGAGACCCAGTACTCC. Amino acid sequence: CATQRTASNQETQYS.

In this sample, this clonotype turned up a few times. This sequence joins TRBV7-9 and TRBJ2-7; D is unresolved. In germline, CDR1 is SEHNR, CDR2 FQNEAQ (reference sequence). The germline V and J ends were trimmed by 5 bases and 5 bases, with 19 bases remaining between them. The CDR3 runs 15 residues. Here the CDR3 reads CASSDTEVRTDEQYF. CDR3 nucleotides: TGTGCCAGCAGCGACACGGAAGTCCGGACGGACGAGCAGTACTTC. Full variable domain (missing parts from reference TRBV7-9 and TRBJ2-7): DTGVSQNPRHKITKRGQNVTFRCDPISEHNRLYWYRQTLGQGPEFLTYFQNEAQLEKSRLLSDRFSAERPKGSFSTLEIQRTEQGDSAMYLCASSDTEVRTDEQYFGPGTRLTVT.

This rearrangement joins TRBV20-1 to TRBJ2-5, with 14 nucleotides matching TRBD2. CDR1 and CDR2 from the germline V gene are DFQATT and SNEGSKA (reference sequence). J was trimmed by 5 bases and V by 6 bases; bases with no gene match: 11. CDR3 length equals 16 residues. The CDR3 nucleotides read TGCAGTGCCTTAGGGACTAGCGGGAGAACGGGGGAGACCCAGTACTTC. Its protein is CSALGTSGRTGETQYF.

The gene calls are TRBV15 and TRBJ2-2, with 7 bases aligning to TRBD2. CDR3 length: 16 amino acids. Looked up from germline, CDR1 is LNHNV and CDR2 is YYDKDF (reference sequence). V was clipped by 0 bases and J by 8 bases; unmatched bases: 9. The CDR3 here is CATSRDQGAGDGELFF. The CDR3 DNA follows: TGTGCCACCAGCAGAGATCAAGGGGCGGGAGATGGGGAGCTGTTTTTT.